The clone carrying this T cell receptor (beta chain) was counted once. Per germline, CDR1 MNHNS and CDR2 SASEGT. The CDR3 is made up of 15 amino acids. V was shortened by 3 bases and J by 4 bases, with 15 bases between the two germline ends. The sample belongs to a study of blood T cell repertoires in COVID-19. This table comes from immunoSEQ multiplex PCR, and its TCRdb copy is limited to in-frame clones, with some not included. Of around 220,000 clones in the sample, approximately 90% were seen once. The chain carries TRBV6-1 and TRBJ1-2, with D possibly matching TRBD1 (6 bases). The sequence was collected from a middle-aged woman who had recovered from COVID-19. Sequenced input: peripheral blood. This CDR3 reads CASSEERTASYGYTF. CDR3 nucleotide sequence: TGTGCCAGCAGTGAGGAAAGGACAGCATCCTATGGCTACACCTTC.